A few counts support the clone carrying this TCR beta chain. Its specificity is unknown. A second roughly 6 to 12 cycle PCR used barcoded and J-beta primers. Each cDNA molecule carried a tag from a template-switch adaptor that contained 12 random nucleotides. A single record per CDR3 protein comes from TCRdb applying MiXCR to the 5' RACE reads. Counted here are approximately 850,000 distinct CDR3 sequences, roughly 64% occurring once; the ten biggest clones make up approximately 23%. The entry originates in a study of blood T cells in healthy people across ages. Study background: The capture of about one barcoded beta molecule per two T cells was achieved by template switching.

Per individual sample, total RNA of at least 5 micrograms was extracted. Per germline, CDR1 SGHAT and CDR2 FQDESV (reference sequence). The CDR3 runs 18 residues. Trimming pared 3 bases from V and 0 bases from J, leaving 19 bases between. Study-level results: Age brought a roughly linear fall in TCR beta diversity measured per million T cells.

This receptor was taken from a man aged 30-40 years in good health. The specimen was blood. The chain has TRBV11-1 and TRBJ2-3, with D unclear. CDR3 residues: CASSFGGRILTSTDTQYF. The CDR3 nucleotides are TGTGCCAGCAGCTTTGGCGGACGGATCCTTACTAGCACAGATACGCAGTATTTT.